This entry is about one TCR beta chain. Blood samples, whole and unsorted for T cells, yielded the isolated total RNA. Germline V gene lookup returns CDR1 LGHDT and CDR2 YNNKEL (reference sequence). This CDR3 region has 16 residues. The data were taken from a study of monozygotic twins with inflammatory bowel disease. UMIs incorporating a 6-nucleotide sample barcode were appended by means of template switching. TCRdb reprocessed the 5' RACE reads; each CDR3 protein has one entry and no DNA is given. Its listing shows 300,000 to 350,000 distinct CDR3 sequences. The sequence came from a human donor with ulcerative colitis or Crohn's disease, or a healthy co-twin of an affected twin (not recorded which). The chain uses TRBV3-1 and TRBJ2-7; the D gene TCRdb calls, TRBD2, cannot be checked with no DNA. Material: blood. The CDR3 loop is CASSQAGSGPTYEQYF.